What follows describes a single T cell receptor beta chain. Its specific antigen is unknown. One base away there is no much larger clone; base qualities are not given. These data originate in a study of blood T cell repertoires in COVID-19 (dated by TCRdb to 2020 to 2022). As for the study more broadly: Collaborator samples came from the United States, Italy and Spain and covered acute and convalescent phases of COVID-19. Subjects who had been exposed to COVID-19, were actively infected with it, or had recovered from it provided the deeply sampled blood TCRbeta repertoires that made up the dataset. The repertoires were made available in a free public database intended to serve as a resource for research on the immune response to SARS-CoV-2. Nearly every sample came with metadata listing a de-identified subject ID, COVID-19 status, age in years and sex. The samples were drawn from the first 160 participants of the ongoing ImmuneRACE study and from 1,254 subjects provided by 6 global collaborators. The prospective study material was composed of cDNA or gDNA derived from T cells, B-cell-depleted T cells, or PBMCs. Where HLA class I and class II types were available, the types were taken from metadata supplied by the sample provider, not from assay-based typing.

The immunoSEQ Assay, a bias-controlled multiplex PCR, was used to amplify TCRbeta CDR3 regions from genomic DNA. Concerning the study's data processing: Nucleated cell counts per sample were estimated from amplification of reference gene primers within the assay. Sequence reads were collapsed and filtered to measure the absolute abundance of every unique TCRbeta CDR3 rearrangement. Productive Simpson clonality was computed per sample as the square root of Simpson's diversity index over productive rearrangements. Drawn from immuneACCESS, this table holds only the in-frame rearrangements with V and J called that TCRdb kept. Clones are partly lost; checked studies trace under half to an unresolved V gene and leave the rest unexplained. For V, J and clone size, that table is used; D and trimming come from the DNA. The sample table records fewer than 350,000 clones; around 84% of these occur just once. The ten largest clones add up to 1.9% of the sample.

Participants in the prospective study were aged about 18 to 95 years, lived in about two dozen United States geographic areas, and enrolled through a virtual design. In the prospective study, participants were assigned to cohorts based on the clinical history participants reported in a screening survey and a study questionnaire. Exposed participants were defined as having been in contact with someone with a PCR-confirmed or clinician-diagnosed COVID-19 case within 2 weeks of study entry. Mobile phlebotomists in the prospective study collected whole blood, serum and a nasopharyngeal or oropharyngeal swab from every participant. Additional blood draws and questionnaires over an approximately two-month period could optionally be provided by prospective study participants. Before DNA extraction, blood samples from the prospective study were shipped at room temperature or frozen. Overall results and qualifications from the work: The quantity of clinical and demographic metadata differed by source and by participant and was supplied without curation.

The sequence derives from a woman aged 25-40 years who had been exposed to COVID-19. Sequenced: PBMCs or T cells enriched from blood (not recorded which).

The CDR3 reads as follows: CASSIRTPNTGELFF. The DNA sequence is as follows: TGTGCCAGTAGTATCCGGACACCGAACACCGGGGAGCTGTTTTTT. The chain links TRBV19 with TRBJ2-2; TRBD1 could be the D gene, as 5 bases match. The CDR3, cysteine through phenylalanine, is 15 amino acids long. Just CDR3 DNA is preserved here, 45 bases in frame from base 1. CDR1 LNHDA and CDR2 SQIVND are derived from the germline V gene (reference sequence). A distance of 8 bases separates the germline ends of V and J, which lose 3 bases and 0 bases respectively. Beyond the CDR3, the reference TRBV19 and TRBJ2-2 genes provide the residues; the full variable domain reads: DGGITQSPKYLFRKEGQNVTLSCEQNLNHDAMYWYRQDPGQGLRLIYYSQIVNDFQKGDIAEGYSVSREKKESFPLTVTSAQKNPTAFYLCASSIRTPNTGELFFGEGSRLTVL.